Reported below is one TCR beta chain. With 11 bases clipped from V and 4 bases from J, the junction kept 12 bases outside the gene matches. CDR3 size: 15 residues. CDR1 is MNHNY, CDR2 SVGAGI, per germline (reference sequence). The source of the sample is a study of cytomegalovirus exposure and HLA in healthy donors. The PCR used 60 Vbeta and 13 Jbeta primers. TCRdb's table, derived via immunoSEQ multiplex PCR, lists solely in-frame clones and lacks some. The profile shows about 180,000 clones, 84% of them singletons. This clonotype was obtained from a girl between 2 and 10 years old in good health and CMV-seropositive. The sample taken for sequencing was PBMCs. The V gene is TRBV6-6, the J gene TRBJ1-2, with 11 bases matching TRBD1. Here the CDR3 DNA reads TGTGCCGGGGGACAGGGGGTTAGATCGGGCTATGGCTACACCTTC. Translating it yields CAGGQGVRSGYGYTF.